This entry describes one T cell receptor (beta chain). The data stem from a study of blood T cell repertoires in COVID-19. In the study overall: Specimens from acute and convalescent COVID-19 originated in the United States, Italy and Spain.

There are 15 residues in the CDR3. The V gene lost 10 bases and the J gene lost 4 bases, with 17 bases spanning the gap. Germline V gives CDR1 MNHEY, CDR2 SVGAGI. Original processing methods: Reference gene primers were amplified, and this amplification served to estimate nucleated cell counts. Some clones are missing from TCRdb's copy, which holds only in-frame ones; the method was immunoSEQ multiplex PCR. The V and J calls and clone size were taken over from that table, and D and trimming were inferred from the DNA. Here the sample spans some 22,000 clones, roughly nine tenths being singletons. V gene TRBV6-5 combines with J gene TRBJ1-6, with D maybe TRBD1 (5 bases). The sequencing input was peripheral blood. This sequence was found in a human donor with active COVID-19. The donor label of this sample is uncertain. In DNA form, the CDR3 reads TGTGCCACCCTATCCTTGGACAAGTATAATTCACCCCTCCACTTT. Amino acid sequence: CATLSLDKYNSPLHF.